The rows below give T cell receptor beta chains drawn from one sample of a study of CD8 T cells in ankylosing spondylitis. TCRdb reprocessed the 5' RACE reads via MiXCR and lists one record per CDR3 protein. The data contain hundreds of thousands of distinct CDR3 sequences, about 25% of them singletons. The sample comprised blood, either unsorted or a sorted T cell fraction (not recorded which). These receptors all stem from a male donor with ankylosing spondylitis. Each CDR3 is given with its conserved first and last residue. Fields, in order: V gene, clone size, J gene, D gene, CDR3 protein, CDR3 DNA. The D gene is left open where the match is weak. The size of a clone is reported for some rows only, either as once, few or many, or as a class for expanded clones.

TRBV3-1	few	TRBJ1-4	TRBD1	CASSQRQGGEEKLFF	TGTGCCAGCAGCCAACGACAGGGAGGGGAAGAAAAACTGTTTTTT
TRBV15	few	TRBJ2-1	-	CATSRDRSGRNEQFF	TGTGCCACCAGCAGAGATCGGTCAGGCCGAAATGAGCAGTTCTTC
TRBV29-1	few	TRBJ2-1	-	CSVENPSSYNEQFF	TGCAGCGTTGAAAACCCGAGCTCCTACAATGAGCAGTTCTTC
TRBV5-1	-	TRBJ1-2	-	CASSSGGRGGYTF	TGCGCCAGCAGCTCGGGCGGCCGTGGCGGCTACACCTTC
TRBV30	-	TRBJ2-5	-	CAWSVTRDRETQYF	TGTGCCTGGAGTGTAACGCGGGATCGGGAGACCCAGTACTTC
TRBV20-1	few	TRBJ1-1	-	CSARSYTNTEAFF	TGCAGTGCTAGGTCTTACACGAACACTGAAGCTTTCTTT
TRBV19	many	TRBJ2-1	TRBD2	CASSNTRTSGSYEQFF	TGTGCCAGTAGTAACACCAGGACTAGCGGGAGTTATGAGCAGTTCTTC
TRBV3-1	few	TRBJ1-1	TRBD1	CASSQHDRVGTEAFF	TGTGCCAGCAGCCAGCACGACAGGGTTGGCACTGAAGCTTTCTTT
TRBV5-6	few	TRBJ2-2	-	CASSFGGQNTGELFF	TGTGCCAGCAGCTTCGGGGGACAAAACACCGGGGAGCTGTTTTTT
TRBV5-1	-	TRBJ1-4	-	CASSLAGEGEKLFF	TGCGCCAGCAGCTTGGCAGGGGAAGGTGAAAAACTGTTTTTT
TRBV7-9	-	TRBJ1-1	TRBD1	CASSSLWGQHNTEAFF	TGTGCCAGCAGCTCCCTATGGGGACAGCATAACACTGAAGCTTTCTTT
TRBV20-1	few	TRBJ2-2	-	CSASAIRGGRSGELFF	TGCAGTGCTAGCGCTATAAGGGGGGGCAGGTCCGGGGAGCTGTTTTTT
TRBV19	-	TRBJ2-7	-	CASSPRGGGTYEQYF	TGTGCCAGTAGTCCTCGGGGAGGGGGGACCTACGAGCAGTACTTC
TRBV7-6	few	TRBJ2-3	-	CASSLVSGTDTQYF	TGTGCCAGCAGCTTAGTATCCGGTACAGATACGCAGTATTTT
TRBV5-1	-	TRBJ2-3	TRBD2	CASSPPGLAGTDTQYF	TGCGCCAGCAGCCCTCCGGGACTAGCAGGCACAGATACGCAGTATTTT
TRBV6-1	few	TRBJ2-7	-	CASQTGPSYEQYF	TGTGCCAGTCAAACTGGACCCTCCTACGAGCAGTACTTC
TRBV20-1	few	TRBJ2-5	-	CSASDGLLRGAQYF	TGCAGTGCTTCTGACGGACTCCTCAGGGGTGCCCAGTACTTC
TRBV12-3/TRBV12-4	-	TRBJ2-2	TRBD1	CASTPSGQGFTGELFF	TGTGCCAGCACCCCCTCGGGACAGGGGTTCACCGGGGAGCTGTTTTTT
TRBV10-3	few	TRBJ1-2	TRBD1	CAISEPRDSVNYGYTF	TGTGCCATCAGTGAGCCCCGGGACAGCGTAAACTATGGCTACACCTTC
TRBV2	few	TRBJ1-4	-	CASSGLARANEKLFF	TGTGCCAGCAGTGGGCTTGCGAGGGCTAATGAAAAACTGTTTTTT
TRBV6-1	-	TRBJ1-1	-	CASSEGGVGMRNTEAFF	TGTGCCAGCAGTGAAGGGGGCGTTGGGATGAGGAACACTGAAGCTTTCTTT
TRBV20-1	-	TRBJ1-4	-	CSATGFQNEKLFF	TGCAGTGCTACAGGTTTTCAGAATGAAAAACTGTTTTTT
TRBV20-1	-	TRBJ2-1	TRBD2	CSARDDGRAPNEQFF	TGCAGTGCTAGAGATGACGGGAGGGCCCCCAATGAGCAGTTCTTC
TRBV5-1	once	TRBJ2-1	TRBD2	CASSFGGGRAREQFF	TGCGCCAGCAGCTTCGGAGGCGGGAGGGCCCGTGAGCAGTTCTTC
TRBV5-1	-	TRBJ2-3	-	CASSYGGPGDTQYF	TGCGCCAGCAGTTATGGTGGGCCGGGAGATACGCAGTATTTT
TRBV4-2	many	TRBJ2-1	TRBD2	CASSQVSSGSNEQFF	TGTGCCAGCAGCCAAGTGTCTAGCGGGAGCAATGAGCAGTTCTTC
TRBV30	-	TRBJ1-5	-	CAWTNTNGQPQHF	TGTGCCTGGACCAATACAAACGGGCAGCCCCAGCATTTT
TRBV7-9	-	TRBJ2-7	-	CASRFGSSYEQYF	TGTGCCAGCAGGTTCGGGAGCTCCTACGAGCAGTACTTC
TRBV11-3	-	TRBJ2-3	-	CASSTSPRSDTQYF	TGTGCCAGCAGCACCTCACCTAGGTCAGATACGCAGTATTTT
TRBV20-1	few	TRBJ1-3	TRBD1	CSAAGTAGNTIYF	TGCAGTGCCGCCGGGACAGCTGGAAACACCATATATTTT
TRBV7-9	few	TRBJ1-1	-	CASSLGVGADTEAFF	TGTGCCAGCAGCTTAGGTGTAGGGGCCGACACTGAAGCTTTCTTT
TRBV9	-	TRBJ1-6	TRBD1	CASSARDRSNSPLHF	TGTGCCAGCAGCGCCCGGGACAGGAGCAATTCACCCCTCCACTTT
TRBV7-2	-	TRBJ2-2	TRBD2	CASSLGVAGLGELFF	TGTGCCAGCAGCCTCGGGGTAGCGGGGCTCGGGGAGCTGTTTTTT
TRBV3-1	-	TRBJ1-3	-	CASSRGTTSGGHSGNTIYF	TGTGCCAGCAGTCGAGGTACGACCTCCGGGGGCCACTCTGGAAACACCATATATTTT
TRBV7-9	-	TRBJ1-4	-	CASSLTGLRDEKLFF	TGTGCCAGCAGCTTGACTGGTCTCCGGGATGAAAAACTGTTTTTT
TRBV4-2	few	TRBJ2-1	TRBD1	CASSQDDGHPGQSYNEQFF	TGTGCCAGCAGCCAAGATGATGGCCACCCGGGACAGTCCTACAATGAGCAGTTCTTC
TRBV11-2	few	TRBJ2-1	-	CASSLVRTSGEQFF	TGTGCCAGCAGCTTAGTTCGGACCTCGGGTGAGCAGTTCTTC
TRBV20-1	once	TRBJ2-1	TRBD2	CSARVLSGDSYNEQFF	TGCAGTGCTAGAGTTCTTAGCGGGGACTCCTACAATGAGCAGTTCTTC
TRBV12-3/TRBV12-4	-	TRBJ1-1	-	CASSMVSGNTEAFF	TGTGCCAGCAGTATGGTGTCTGGAAACACTGAAGCTTTCTTT
TRBV12-3/TRBV12-4	-	TRBJ2-5	TRBD2	CASSSLPGLAEQETQYF	TGTGCCAGCAGTTCCTTACCGGGACTAGCGGAACAAGAGACCCAGTACTTC
TRBV12-3/TRBV12-4	-	TRBJ2-1	TRBD2	CASSLATSGSYNEQFF	TGTGCCAGCAGTTTAGCGACTAGCGGCTCCTACAATGAGCAGTTCTTC
TRBV5-1	few	TRBJ2-5	TRBD2	CASSLTLSGTQETQYF	TGCGCCAGCAGCCTTACCCTTAGCGGGACACAAGAGACCCAGTACTTC
TRBV5-1	-	TRBJ1-1	TRBD1	CASSSGTGGLNTEAFF	TGCGCCAGCAGCTCCGGGACAGGGGGATTGAACACTGAAGCTTTCTTT